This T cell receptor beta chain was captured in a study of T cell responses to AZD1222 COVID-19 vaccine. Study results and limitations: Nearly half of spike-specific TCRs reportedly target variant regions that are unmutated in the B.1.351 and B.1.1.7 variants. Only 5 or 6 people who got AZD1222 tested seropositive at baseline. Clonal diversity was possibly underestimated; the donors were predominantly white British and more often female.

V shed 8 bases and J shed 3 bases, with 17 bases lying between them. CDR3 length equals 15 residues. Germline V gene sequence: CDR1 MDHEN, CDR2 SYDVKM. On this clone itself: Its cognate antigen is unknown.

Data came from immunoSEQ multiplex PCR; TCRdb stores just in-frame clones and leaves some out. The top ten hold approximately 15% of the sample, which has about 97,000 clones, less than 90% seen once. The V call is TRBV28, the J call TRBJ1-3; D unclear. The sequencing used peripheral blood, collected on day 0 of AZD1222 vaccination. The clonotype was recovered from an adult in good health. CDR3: CASRFPGRLGNTIYF. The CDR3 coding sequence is TGTGCCAGCCGCTTCCCCGGCAGGCTTGGAAACACCATATATTTT.